This T cell receptor beta chain was found in a study of shared clonotypes between healthy human individuals. The genomic DNA of each subset was split evenly across several immunoSEQ plates. Sequenced by immunoSEQ multiplex PCR; TCRdb stores in-frame clones only, minus some. Found here are about 2.4 million clones, 93% of them singletons; the top ten hold more than 0.35%. Trimming pared 6 bases from V and 1 base from J, leaving 12 bases between. This CDR3 is 14 amino acids long. Germline CDR1 is MNHNS and CDR2 is SASEGT. It was into CD45RA+ naive and CD45RA-negative memory subsets that the CD4+ cells were split.

The sequence derives from a man aged 18-30 years in good health. Some clones in this sample may be carry-over from other donors' samples. This rearrangement joins TRBV6-1 to TRBJ2-5; D possibly corresponds to TRBD1 (6 bases). Sequencing input: naive CD4+ T cells from PBMCs. Subset given: CD45RA+ positively selected. This CDR3 is CASRKDRVQETQYF. CDR3 bases: TGTGCCAGCAGGAAGGACAGAGTCCAAGAGACCCAGTACTTC.